Below, 8 T cell receptor beta chains from the same sample are listed, as sequenced in a study of T-cell reconstitution after alpha-beta-depleted transplantation in children. Library preparation (for TCRbeta) was performed with unique molecular identifiers. Each CDR3 protein gets one entry after TCRdb re-called the PCR reads with MiXCR. The top ten hold about 41% of the sample, which has some 350,000 distinct CDR3 sequences, around 15% seen once. The source was PBMCs, mostly from graft donor cells, collected 360 days after TCRalphabeta/CD19-depleted stem cell transplant. The receptors derive from a male patient between 2 and 15 years old who had a stem cell transplant for acute lymphoblastic leukemia, so the T cells may come from the graft donor.

This clonotype occurred a few times. This chain uses TRBV24-1 with TRBJ2-2; 8 bases line up with TRBD2. V gave up 0 bases and J gave up 3 bases; unmatched junction bases: 5. The CDR3 sequence is 17 residues long. Germline V gene lookup returns CDR1 KGHDR and CDR2 SFDVKD. Written as DNA, the CDR3 is TGTGCCACCAGTGATTTGCCGACTAGCGCCGACACCGGGGAGCTGTTTTTT. Its translation: CATSDLPTSADTGELFF.

The V and J genes are TRBV7-6 and TRBJ1-6; 8 bases map to TRBD1. CDR3 size: 14 residues. Germline CDR1 is SGHVS and CDR2 is FNYEAQ. V trimming: 4 bases; J trimming: 5 bases; junction bases outside the gene matches: 1. CDR3 DNA: TGTGCCAGCAGCTGGGGACAGGATAATTCACCCCTCCACTTT. Translation gives CASSWGQDNSPLHF.

V is TRBV7-6 and J is TRBJ2-7, with a tentative D call TRBD1 (6 bases). This CDR3 has 13 amino acids. CDR1 and CDR2 from the germline V gene are SGHVS and FNYEAQ. V was shortened by 7 bases and J by 3 bases, with 13 bases between the two germline ends. The CDR3 DNA reads as TGTGCCAGCACCCCAGGGGAGTACTACGAGCAGTACTTC. It codes for CASTPGEYYEQYF.

This clonotype was counted ten times or more. The rearrangement links TRBV12-3 or TRBV12-4 to TRBJ1-2; D possibly corresponds to TRBD1 (5 bases). V was cut by 6 bases and J by 4 bases, with 9 bases left in between. CDR3 size: 12 residues. In DNA, the CDR3 is TGTGCCAGCAGGAGGGGTACCTATGGCTACACCTTC. Amino acid sequence: CASRRGTYGYTF.

This clonotype showed up just once. The rearrangement links TRBV2 to TRBJ2-7, with 10 bases aligning to TRBD2. Germline-derived CDR1 and CDR2 are SNHLY and FYNNEI. The trim removed 3 bases at V and 2 bases at J, leaving 7 bases unmatched. This CDR3 region has 16 residues. As DNA, the CDR3 is TGTGCCAGCAGTGATTATTTTACTAGCGGGGCCTACGAGCAGTACTTC. Protein sequence: CASSDYFTSGAYEQYF.

The sample holds many counts of this clonotype. This chain connects TRBV29-1 to TRBJ1-1; possibly TRBD1 for D (5 bases). V was pared by 7 bases and J by 2 bases, with 11 bases between. Germline assignment: CDR1 SQVTM and CDR2 ANQGSEA. The CDR3 sequence is 12 residues long. The CDR3 protein is CSALGDNTEAFF. Here the CDR3 DNA reads TGCAGCGCATTAGGGGATAACACTGAAGCTTTCTTT.

This chain connects TRBV12-3 or TRBV12-4 to TRBJ2-3; D is possibly TRBD1 (5 bases). The CDR3 extends over 12 amino acids. Trimming pared 7 bases from V and 4 bases from J, leaving 9 bases between. CDR3 in amino acids: CASTATADTQYF. CDR3 DNA sequence: TGTGCCAGCACCGCGACAGCAGATACGCAGTATTTT.

This clonotype was seen a handful of times. V usage is TRBV18 and J usage is TRBJ1-4; D not certain. The V gene's germline CDR1 is KGHSH and CDR2 LQKENI. V was shortened by 3 bases and J by 5 bases, with 7 bases between the two germline ends. The CDR3 sequence is 13 residues long. In DNA, the CDR3 is TGTGCCAGCTCACCCCAGCAAAATGAAAAACTGTTTTTT. Its translation: CASSPQQNEKLFF.